The present T cell receptor beta chain was sequenced within a study of molecular identifiers for immune sequencing clone quantification. This clonotype was counted many times. The CDR3 is 17 residues long. CDR1 and CDR2 (germline): KGHDR, SFDVKD. Trimming took 4 bases from V and 5 from J, leaving 21 bases between them. TCRdb called the PCR reads again in MiXCR, with one record for every CDR3 protein. Here the sample spans 60,000 to 65,000 distinct CDR3 sequences, around 19% being singletons. This chain connects TRBV24-1 to TRBJ2-3; tentatively, D is TRBD1 (6 bases). What was sequenced was naive CD8+ T cells from blood, with Jurkat cell RNA spiked in. The subset: FACS-sorted CD8+CD4-CCR7+CD45RA+ naive T cells. The clonotype originates from a human donor in good health. Some libraries in this study had Jurkat cell RNA spiked in. The CDR3 region has the DNA TGTGCCACCAGTGAAACGCCGGGACACCTAACACTAGATACGCAGTATTTT. Its translation is CATSETPGHLTLDTQYF.